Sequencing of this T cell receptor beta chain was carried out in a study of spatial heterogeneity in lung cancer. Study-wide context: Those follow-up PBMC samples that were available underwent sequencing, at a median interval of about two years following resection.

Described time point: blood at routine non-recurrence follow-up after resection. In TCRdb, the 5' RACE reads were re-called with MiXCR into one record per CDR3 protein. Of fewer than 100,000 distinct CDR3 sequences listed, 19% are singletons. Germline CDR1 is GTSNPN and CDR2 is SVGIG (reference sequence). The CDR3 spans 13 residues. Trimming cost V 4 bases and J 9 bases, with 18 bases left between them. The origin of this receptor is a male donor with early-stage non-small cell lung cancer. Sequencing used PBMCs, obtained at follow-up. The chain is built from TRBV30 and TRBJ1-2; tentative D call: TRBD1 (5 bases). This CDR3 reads CAWNQFGRQSYTF. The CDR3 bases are TGTGCCTGGAATCAATTTGGGAGACAGAGCTACACCTTC.